The 10 T cell receptor beta chains below come from one sample, sequenced in a study of T-cell memory formation after mild COVID-19. From the 5' RACE reads, TCRdb called clonotypes with MiXCR, one entry per CDR3 protein. Here the sample spans some 350,000 distinct CDR3 sequences, 10% to 15% being singletons. Material for sequencing was PBMCs or a T cell subset sorted from them (not recorded which). These receptors originate from a man aged 18 to 30 who had mild COVID-19 (a few samples of this study predate the infection). Cell type and time point are not known.

This clonotype was detected a few times. The genes are TRBV7-2 and TRBJ2-5, with 11 bases matching TRBD1. Per germline, CDR1 SGHTA and CDR2 FQGNSA. With V trimmed by 5 bases and J by 2 bases, 7 bases remained unmatched. The CDR3 runs to 16 residues. CDR3: CASSHRTGGRQETQYF. The DNA for the CDR3 is TGTGCCAGCAGCCATCGGACAGGGGGCAGGCAAGAGACCCAGTACTTC.

This clonotype came up a few times. The V and J genes are TRBV28 and TRBJ1-6; no firm D call. The V and J ends lost 10 bases and 0 bases respectively, with 19 bases between them. Germline V lookup: CDR1 MDHEN, CDR2 SYDVKM. CDR3 size: 17 residues. CDR3 amino acids: CATSAEWMSSYNSPLHF. CDR3 bases: TGTGCCACCTCGGCGGAATGGATGAGCTCCTATAATTCACCCCTCCACTTT.

The chain uses TRBV7-2 and TRBJ2-7; D gene unclear. Trimming shortened V by 3 bases and J by 8 bases, and 20 bases separated the two germline ends. Germline V gene lookup returns CDR1 SGHTA and CDR2 FQGNSA. CDR3 length: 15 residues. CDR3 amino acids: CASSLLQSRPLKQYF. The CDR3 DNA is TGTGCCAGCAGCTTGTTACAATCGCGACCGCTGAAGCAGTACTTC.

This clonotype was counted a few times. The chain recombines TRBV7-3 with TRBJ2-1, with a possible D match to TRBD2 (6 bases). The V end lost 6 bases, the J end lost 5 bases, and 14 bases lay between the germline ends. Germline-derived CDR1 and CDR2 are SGHTA and FQGTGA. The CDR3 covers 14 residues. The CDR3 spells CASSRAGGDNEQFF. The CDR3 DNA follows: TGTGCCAGCAGTAGGGCGGGCGGGGACAATGAGCAGTTCTTC.

This clonotype has just a few counts. The J gene is TRBJ1-2, the V gene TRBV9, with unresolved D. Germline CDR1 reads SGDLS; CDR2 reads YYNGEE. Trimming stripped 3 bases from V and 2 bases from J, with 11 bases between. The CDR3 sequence is 14 residues long. CDR3 sequence: CASSAGTLNYGYTF. The CDR3 DNA is TGTGCCAGCAGCGCCGGAACACTGAACTATGGCTACACCTTC. The variable domain in full, with the rest retrieved from reference TRBV9 and TRBJ1-2, is DSGVTQTPKHLITATGQRVTLRCSPRSGDLSVYWYQQSLDQGLQFLIQYYNGEERAKGNILERFSAQQFPDLHSELNLSSLELGDSALYFCASSAGTLNYGYTFGSGTRLTVV.

This chain links TRBV7-2 with TRBJ1-1, with D possibly being TRBD1 (5 bases). Germline V gene sequence: CDR1 SGHTA, CDR2 FQGNSA. Trimming left V 5 bases short and J 1 base short, with 11 bases between. CDR3 size: 14 residues. CDR3 in amino acids: CASSLQVANTEAFF. In DNA form, the CDR3 reads TGTGCCAGCAGCCTACAGGTGGCGAACACTGAAGCTTTCTTT.

This clonotype occurred a few times. J is TRBJ1-6 and V is TRBV6-1; no firm D call. CDR1 is MNHNS, CDR2 SASEGT, per germline. The CDR3 has 12 residues. The V gene lost 5 bases and the J gene lost 7 bases, with 6 bases spanning the gap. CDR3 coding DNA: TGTGCCAGCAGTACAAGAAATTCACCCCTCCACTTT. This translates into CASSTRNSPLHF.

This clonotype was observed a few times. V and J are TRBV6-5 and TRBJ2-6; no definite D call. Germline V CDR1 and CDR2: MNHEY, SVGAGI. V shed 5 bases and J shed 0 bases, with 11 bases lying between them. The CDR3 is 16 residues long. CDR3 coding DNA: TGTGCCAGCAGTCCAGACTTTTTCTCTGGGGCCAACGTCCTGACTTTC. Its translation is CASSPDFFSGANVLTF.

V usage is TRBV7-7 and J usage is TRBJ2-1; maybe TRBD2 (6 bases). The germline CDR1 and CDR2 sequences are SSHAT and FNYEAQ (reference sequence). V was pared by 5 bases and J by 10 bases, with 21 bases between. CDR3 length: 15 amino acids. CDR3 residues: CASSPSAGVGGEQFF. CDR3 DNA: TGTGCCAGCAGCCCCTCGGCAGGCGTAGGAGGGGAGCAGTTCTTC.

This clonotype was counted ten times or more. The chain employs TRBV18 and TRBJ2-3; 7 nucleotides agree with TRBD1. This CDR3 has 16 amino acids. CDR1 KGHSH and CDR2 LQKENI come from the germline V gene. V dropped 5 bases and J dropped 2; count of bases not matched to a gene: 10. The CDR3 nucleotides read TGTGCCAGCTCATCAGACAGGGCCCCCCTCACAGATACGCAGTATTTT. It is translated as CASSSDRAPLTDTQYF.